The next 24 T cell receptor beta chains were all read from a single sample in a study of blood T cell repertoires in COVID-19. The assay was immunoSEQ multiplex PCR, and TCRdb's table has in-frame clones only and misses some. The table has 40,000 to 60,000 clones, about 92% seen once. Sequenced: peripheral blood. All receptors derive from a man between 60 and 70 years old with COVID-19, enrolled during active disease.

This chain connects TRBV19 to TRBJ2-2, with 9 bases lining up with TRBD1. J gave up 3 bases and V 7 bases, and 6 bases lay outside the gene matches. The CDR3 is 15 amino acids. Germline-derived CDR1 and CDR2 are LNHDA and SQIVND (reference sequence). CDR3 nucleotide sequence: TGTGCCAGTATCCGGACAGGGGTGGACACCGGGGAGCTGTTTTTT. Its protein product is CASIRTGVDTGELFF.

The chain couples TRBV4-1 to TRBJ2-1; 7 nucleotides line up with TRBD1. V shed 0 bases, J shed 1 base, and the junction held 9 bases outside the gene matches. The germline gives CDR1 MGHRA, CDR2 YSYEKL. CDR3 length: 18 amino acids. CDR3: CASSQDWVGQSSYNEQFF. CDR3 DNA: TGCGCCAGCAGCCAAGATTGGGTGGGACAGAGTTCCTACAATGAGCAGTTCTTC.

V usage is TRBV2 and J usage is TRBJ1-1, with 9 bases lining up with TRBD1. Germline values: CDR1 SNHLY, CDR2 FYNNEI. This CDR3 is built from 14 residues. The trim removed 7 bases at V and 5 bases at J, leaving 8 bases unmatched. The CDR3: CASTLTGGNTEAFF. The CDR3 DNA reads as TGTGCCAGCACCCTGACAGGGGGGAATACTGAAGCTTTCTTT.

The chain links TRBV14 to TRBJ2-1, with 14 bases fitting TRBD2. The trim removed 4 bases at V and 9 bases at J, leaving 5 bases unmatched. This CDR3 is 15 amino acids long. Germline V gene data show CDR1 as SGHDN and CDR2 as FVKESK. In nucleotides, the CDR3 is TGTGCCAGCAGCCGGGGACTAGCGGGAGTGATTGAGCAGTTCTTC. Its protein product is CASSRGLAGVIEQFF.

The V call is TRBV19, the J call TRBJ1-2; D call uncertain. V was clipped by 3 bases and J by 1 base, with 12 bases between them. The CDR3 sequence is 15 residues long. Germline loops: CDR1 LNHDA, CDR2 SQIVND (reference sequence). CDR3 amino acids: CASSISQADNYGYTF. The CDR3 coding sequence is TGTGCCAGTAGTATCTCGCAGGCTGATAACTATGGCTACACCTTC.

The CDR3 sequence: CASSSGRAGADTQYF. Written as DNA, the CDR3 is TGCGCCAGCAGTAGCGGGAGGGCCGGCGCAGATACGCAGTATTTT. The rearrangement joins TRBV4-1 to TRBJ2-3; TRBD2 aligns across 11 bases. Trimming removed 6 bases from V and 4 bases from J; junction bases left unmatched: 6. The CDR3 covers 15 residues. Germline V gene data show CDR1 as MGHRA and CDR2 as YSYEKL.

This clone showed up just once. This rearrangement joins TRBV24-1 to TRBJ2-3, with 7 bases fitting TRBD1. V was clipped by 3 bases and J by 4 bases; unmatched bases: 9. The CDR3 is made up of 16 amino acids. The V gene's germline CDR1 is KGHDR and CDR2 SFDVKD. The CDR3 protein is CATSDIRQGFADTQYF. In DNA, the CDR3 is TGTGCCACCAGTGATATCCGACAGGGATTCGCAGATACGCAGTATTTT.

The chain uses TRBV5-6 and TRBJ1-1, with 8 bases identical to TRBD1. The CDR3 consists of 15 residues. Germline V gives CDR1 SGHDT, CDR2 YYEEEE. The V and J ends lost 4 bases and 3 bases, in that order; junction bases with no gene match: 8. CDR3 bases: TGTGCCAGCAGCCCCCGGACAGGGCATGACACTGAAGCTTTCTTT. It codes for CASSPRTGHDTEAFF.

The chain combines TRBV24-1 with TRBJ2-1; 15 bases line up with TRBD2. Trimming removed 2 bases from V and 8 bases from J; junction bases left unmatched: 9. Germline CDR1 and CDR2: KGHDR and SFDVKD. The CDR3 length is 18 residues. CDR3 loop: CATSDSGLAGGITDEQFF. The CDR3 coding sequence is TGTGCCACCAGTGATTCCGGACTAGCGGGAGGGATTACGGATGAGCAGTTCTTC.

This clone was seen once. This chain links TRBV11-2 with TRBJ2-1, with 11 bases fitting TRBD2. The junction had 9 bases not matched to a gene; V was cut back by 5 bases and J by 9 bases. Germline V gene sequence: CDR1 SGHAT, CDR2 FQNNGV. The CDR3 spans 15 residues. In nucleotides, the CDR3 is TGTGCCAGCAGCCTACGTCATGGGACTAGCGGTGAGCAGTTCTTC. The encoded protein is CASSLRHGTSGEQFF.

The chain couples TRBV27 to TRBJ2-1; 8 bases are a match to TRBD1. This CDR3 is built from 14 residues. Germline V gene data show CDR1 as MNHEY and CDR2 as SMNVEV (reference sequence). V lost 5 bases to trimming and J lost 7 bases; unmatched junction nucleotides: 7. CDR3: CASSGQGFSNEQFF. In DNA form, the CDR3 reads TGTGCCAGCAGTGGACAGGGCTTTTCGAATGAGCAGTTCTTC.

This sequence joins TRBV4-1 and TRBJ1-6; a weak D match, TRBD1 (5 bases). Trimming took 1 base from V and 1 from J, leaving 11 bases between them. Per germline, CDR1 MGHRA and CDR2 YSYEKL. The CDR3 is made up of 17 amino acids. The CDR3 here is CASSQGSGRSYNSPLHF. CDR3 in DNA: TGCGCCAGCAGCCAAGGGTCAGGGCGATCCTATAATTCACCCCTCCACTTT.

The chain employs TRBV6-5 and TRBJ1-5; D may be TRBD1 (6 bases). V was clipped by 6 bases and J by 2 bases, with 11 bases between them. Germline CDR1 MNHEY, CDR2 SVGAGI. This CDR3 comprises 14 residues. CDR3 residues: CASRGGLGNQPQHF. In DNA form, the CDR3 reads TGTGCCAGCAGAGGGGGTTTGGGCAATCAGCCCCAGCATTTT.

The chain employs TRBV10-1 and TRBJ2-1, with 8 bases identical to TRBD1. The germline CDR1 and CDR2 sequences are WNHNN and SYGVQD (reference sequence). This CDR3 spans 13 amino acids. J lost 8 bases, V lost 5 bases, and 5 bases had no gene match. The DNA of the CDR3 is TGCGCCAGCAGTCGGGACAGGAACCATGAGCAGTTCTTC. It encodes CASSRDRNHEQFF.

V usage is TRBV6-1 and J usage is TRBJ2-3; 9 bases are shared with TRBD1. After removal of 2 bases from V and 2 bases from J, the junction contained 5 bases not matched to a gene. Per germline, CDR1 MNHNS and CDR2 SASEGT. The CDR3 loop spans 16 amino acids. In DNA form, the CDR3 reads TGTGCCAGCAGTGAACACAGGGGGCGATACACAGATACGCAGTATTTT. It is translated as CASSEHRGRYTDTQYF.

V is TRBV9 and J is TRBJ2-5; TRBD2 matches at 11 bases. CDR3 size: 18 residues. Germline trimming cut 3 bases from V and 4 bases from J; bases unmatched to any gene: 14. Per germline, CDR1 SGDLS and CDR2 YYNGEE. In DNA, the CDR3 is TGTGCCAGCAGCGGGGGGGCTCACATAGCGGGAGGGCCAGAGACCCAGTACTTC. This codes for CASSGGAHIAGGPETQYF.

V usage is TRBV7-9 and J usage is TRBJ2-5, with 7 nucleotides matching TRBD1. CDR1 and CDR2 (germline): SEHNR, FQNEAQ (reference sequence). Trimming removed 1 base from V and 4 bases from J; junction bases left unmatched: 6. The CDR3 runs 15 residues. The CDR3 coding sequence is TGTGCCAGCAGCTTAGGGCAGGGGGACAGAGAGACCCAGTACTTC. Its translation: CASSLGQGDRETQYF.

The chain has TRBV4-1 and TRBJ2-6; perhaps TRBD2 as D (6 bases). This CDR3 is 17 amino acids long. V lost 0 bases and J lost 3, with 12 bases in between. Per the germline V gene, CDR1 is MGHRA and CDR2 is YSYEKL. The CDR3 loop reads CASSQDLGGSGANVLTF. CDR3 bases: TGCGCCAGCAGCCAAGATTTGGGGGGTAGTGGGGCCAACGTCCTGACTTTC.

DNA for the CDR3: TGTGCCAGCAGTACTGGACAGGGGATTACTAACTATGGCTACACCTTC. Translation: CASSTGQGITNYGYTF. The rearrangement uses TRBV28 and TRBJ1-2; TRBD1 aligns across 9 bases. Per the germline V gene, CDR1 is MDHEN and CDR2 is SYDVKM. The CDR3 runs to 16 residues. V was pared by 5 bases and J by 0 bases, with 7 bases of the junction left unmatched.

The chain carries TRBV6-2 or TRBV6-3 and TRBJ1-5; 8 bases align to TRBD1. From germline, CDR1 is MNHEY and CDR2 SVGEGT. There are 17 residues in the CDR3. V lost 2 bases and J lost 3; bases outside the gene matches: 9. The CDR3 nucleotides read TGTGCCAGCAGTTACCATTTGACAGGGGCTGACAATCAGCCCCAGCATTTT. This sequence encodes CASSYHLTGADNQPQHF.

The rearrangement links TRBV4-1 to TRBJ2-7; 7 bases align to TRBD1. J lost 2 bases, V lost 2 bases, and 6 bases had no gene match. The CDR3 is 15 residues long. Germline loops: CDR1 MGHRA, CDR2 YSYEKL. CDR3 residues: CASSQRGTVPYEQYF. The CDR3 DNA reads TGCGCCAGCAGCCAACGAGGGACAGTACCCTACGAGCAGTACTTC.

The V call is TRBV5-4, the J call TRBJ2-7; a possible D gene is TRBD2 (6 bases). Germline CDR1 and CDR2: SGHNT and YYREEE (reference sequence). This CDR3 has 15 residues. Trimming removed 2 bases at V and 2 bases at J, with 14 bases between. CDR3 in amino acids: CASSFGGGAPYEQYF. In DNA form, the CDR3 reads TGTGCCAGCAGCTTCGGAGGCGGGGCCCCCTACGAGCAGTACTTC.

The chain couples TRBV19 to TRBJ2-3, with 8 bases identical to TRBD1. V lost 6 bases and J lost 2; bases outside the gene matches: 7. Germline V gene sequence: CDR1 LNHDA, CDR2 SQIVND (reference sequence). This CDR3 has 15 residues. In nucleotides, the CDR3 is TGTGCCAGTAGGACGAACAGGGGGTTCACAGATACGCAGTATTTT. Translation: CASRTNRGFTDTQYF.

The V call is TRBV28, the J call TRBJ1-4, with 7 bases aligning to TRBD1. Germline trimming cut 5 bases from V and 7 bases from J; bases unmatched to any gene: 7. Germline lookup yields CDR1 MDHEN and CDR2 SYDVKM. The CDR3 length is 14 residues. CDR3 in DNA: TGTGCCAGCAGTGGACAGGTCGTCGCTGAAAAACTGTTTTTT. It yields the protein CASSGQVVAEKLFF.